The rows below give T cell receptor beta chains drawn from one sample of a study of blood T cell repertoires in COVID-19. This table comes from immunoSEQ multiplex PCR, and its TCRdb copy is limited to in-frame clones, with some not included. Of approximately 150,000 clones in the sample, 70% to 90% are singletons; the top ten hold 2% to 2.5%. The sample consisted of peripheral blood. The source is a man in his 70s with active COVID-19. Each CDR3 is given with its conserved first and last residue. A D gene is named only where the DNA matches it firmly. Some rows mark clone size as missing; the rest say once, few, many or name a class of expanded clone.

clone_size | j_call | v_call | d_call | cdr3_aa | cdr3_nt
few | TRBJ2-1 | TRBV6-5 | NA | CASLSNEQFF | TGTGCCAGTCTAAGCAATGAGCAGTTCTTC
once | TRBJ2-3 | TRBV19 | TRBD2 | CASSSSGRARDTQYF | TGTGCCAGTAGTAGTAGCGGGAGGGCAAGAGATACGCAGTATTTT
NA | TRBJ2-4 | TRBV9 | NA | CASSPPAPVENIQYF | TGTGCCAGCAGCCCCCCCGCCCCGGTGGAGAATATTCAGTACTTC
NA | TRBJ2-1 | TRBV12-3/TRBV12-4 | TRBD1 | CASRQGWINEQFF | TGTGCCAGCCGACAGGGGTGGATCAATGAGCAGTTCTTC
NA | TRBJ2-7 | TRBV5-6 | TRBD1 | CASSLGQGSYEQYF | TGTGCCAGCAGCTTGGGACAGGGGTCCTACGAGCAGTACTTC
NA | TRBJ1-2 | TRBV19 | TRBD1 | CASSVRDRLYGYTF | TGTGCCAGTAGTGTACGGGACAGGCTCTATGGCTACACCTTC
NA | TRBJ1-5 | TRBV2 | TRBD1 | CASSGDRDQPQHF | TGTGCCAGCAGCGGGGACAGGGATCAGCCCCAGCATTTT
NA | TRBJ1-1 | TRBV5-4 | TRBD1 | CASSPRDRGQDTEAFF | TGTGCCAGCAGCCCCAGGGACAGGGGGCAGGACACTGAAGCTTTCTTT
NA | TRBJ1-6 | TRBV28 | TRBD1 | CASRLDRGNSPLHF | TGTGCCAGCAGACTGGACAGGGGGAATTCACCCCTCCACTTT
NA | TRBJ2-3 | TRBV29-1 | TRBD2 | CSVGLAGGPGTDTQYF | TGCAGCGTCGGACTAGCGGGAGGGCCGGGCACAGATACGCAGTATTTT
NA | TRBJ1-5 | TRBV28 | TRBD1 | CASSSGTGNQPQHF | TGTGCCAGCAGTTCCGGGACAGGTAATCAGCCCCAGCATTTT
NA | TRBJ2-7 | TRBV12-3/TRBV12-4 | TRBD1 | CASSRGQPYEQYF | TGTGCCAGCAGTCGGGGACAGCCCTACGAGCAGTACTTC
NA | TRBJ1-1 | TRBV14 | NA | CASSQERGTTEAFF | TGTGCCAGCAGCCAAGAAAGGGGAACTACTGAAGCTTTCTTT
once | TRBJ1-1 | TRBV3-1/TRBV3-2 | NA | CASSPKNTEAFF | TGTGCCAGCAGCCCCAAGAACACTGAAGCTTTCTTT
NA | TRBJ2-3 | TRBV6-5 | NA | CASGVGALGTDTQYF | TGTGCCAGCGGGGTTGGGGCGCTTGGCACAGATACGCAGTATTTT
NA | TRBJ2-2 | TRBV7-6 | NA | CASSPGTGHGAGELFF | TGTGCCAGCAGCCCTGGGACTGGCCACGGGGCCGGGGAGCTGTTTTTT
NA | TRBJ1-5 | TRBV7-9 | TRBD1 | CASSQGQGSQPQHF | TGTGCCAGCAGCCAGGGACAGGGGAGCCAGCCCCAGCATTTT
NA | TRBJ2-7 | TRBV7-9 | TRBD2 | CASSSPAGDYEQYF | TGTGCCAGCAGCTCCCCGGCGGGAGACTACGAGCAGTACTTC
NA | TRBJ2-7 | TRBV18 | TRBD1 | CASSPFGAGGTYEQYF | TGTGCCAGCTCACCGTTCGGGGCAGGGGGAACCTACGAGCAGTACTTC
NA | TRBJ2-7 | TRBV6-2/TRBV6-3 | NA | CASSYIDPTGSYEQYF | TGTGCCAGCAGTTACATAGACCCGACGGGCTCCTACGAGCAGTACTTC
NA | TRBJ2-1 | TRBV28 | TRBD2 | CASSGTSGRFREQFF | TGTGCCAGCAGTGGAACTAGCGGGAGGTTCAGGGAGCAGTTCTTC
NA | TRBJ2-7 | TRBV28 | NA | CASSSGTPYEQYF | TGTGCCAGCAGTTCCGGGACTCCCTACGAGCAGTACTTC
NA | TRBJ2-7 | TRBV28 | TRBD2 | CASSDSGGDYEQYF | TGTGCCAGCAGCGATAGCGGGGGGGACTACGAGCAGTACTTC
NA | TRBJ2-1 | TRBV6-1 | NA | CASSEGSGTYNEQFF | TGTGCCAGCAGTGAAGGAAGCGGAACCTACAATGAGCAGTTCTTC
NA | TRBJ1-6 | TRBV12-3/TRBV12-4 | NA | CASSNLGRTPLHF | TGTGCCAGCTCTAACTTGGGGCGTACCCCCCTCCACTTT
NA | TRBJ2-3 | TRBV24-1 | NA | CATSTGDTQYF | TGTGCCACCTCAACAGGGGATACGCAGTATTTT
NA | TRBJ2-2 | TRBV24-1 | NA | CATSDAGKLGTGELFF | TGTGCCACCAGTGATGCAGGGAAATTGGGCACCGGGGAGCTGTTTTTT
NA | TRBJ2-7 | TRBV7-3 | TRBD2 | CASSLRTSGTFNGEQYF | TGTGCCAGCAGCCTCCGGACTAGCGGGACCTTTAATGGCGAGCAGTACTTC
NA | TRBJ1-1 | TRBV18 | NA | CASSPYASGEAFF | TGTGCCAGCTCACCCTACGCATCGGGGGAAGCTTTCTTT
once | TRBJ2-7 | TRBV19 | TRBD2 | CASSIGLAGVVEQYF | TGTGCCAGTAGTATAGGTCTAGCGGGAGTGGTCGAGCAGTACTTC
NA | TRBJ2-7 | TRBV21-1 | NA | CASSKLGTSGRAHNEQYF | TGTGCCAGCAGCAAACTCGGGACTAGCGGGAGGGCCCACAACGAGCAGTACTTC
NA | TRBJ2-3 | TRBV28 | TRBD2 | CASSRRVASGRADTQYF | TGTGCCAGCAGTAGGCGGGTCGCTAGCGGGAGGGCAGATACGCAGTATTTT
NA | TRBJ1-6 | TRBV7-8 | TRBD1 | CASRRTGVSPLHF | TGTGCCAGCAGACGAACAGGGGTTTCACCCCTCCACTTT
NA | TRBJ2-5 | TRBV6-2/TRBV6-3 | TRBD2 | CASSYSKGSGRKETQYF | TGTGCCAGCAGTTACTCGAAGGGTAGCGGGAGAAAAGAGACCCAGTACTTC
NA | TRBJ2-5 | TRBV4-3 | TRBD2 | CASSQELAGAWETQYF | TGCGCCAGCAGCCAAGAGCTAGCGGGAGCTTGGGAGACCCAGTACTTC
NA | TRBJ2-7 | TRBV27 | NA | CASSPTGLGSYEQYF | TGTGCCAGCAGTCCGACAGGACTAGGTTCGTACGAGCAGTACTTC
NA | TRBJ2-2 | TRBV15 | TRBD2 | CATSRGLAGVTGELFF | TGTGCCACCAGCAGAGGACTAGCGGGAGTAACCGGGGAGCTGTTTTTT
NA | TRBJ2-5 | TRBV7-9 | NA | CASSFSSNQETQYF | TGTGCCAGCAGCTTCTCTAGCAATCAAGAGACCCAGTACTTC
NA | TRBJ2-4 | TRBV6-1 | TRBD2 | CASSVGTSGNGNIQYF | TGTGCCAGCAGTGTAGGGACTAGCGGGAATGGAAACATTCAGTACTTC
NA | TRBJ2-1 | TRBV4-1 | TRBD2 | CASSDGLAGLYNEQFF | TGCGCCAGCAGCGACGGACTAGCGGGACTCTACAATGAGCAGTTCTTC
NA | TRBJ2-1 | TRBV6-5 | TRBD2 | CASPLGSGAYNEQFF | TGTGCCAGCCCCTTGGGTAGCGGGGCCTACAATGAGCAGTTCTTC
NA | TRBJ2-7 | TRBV18 | TRBD1 | CASSPPGQGAISYEQYF | TGTGCCAGCTCACCACCGGGACAGGGGGCTATCTCCTACGAGCAGTACTTC
NA | TRBJ2-1 | TRBV29-1 | NA | CSVEWRGNEQFF | TGCAGCGTTGAATGGAGGGGCAATGAGCAGTTCTTC
NA | TRBJ1-2 | TRBV10-3 | TRBD1 | CAIREGTGGRSGYTF | TGTGCCATCAGAGAAGGGACAGGGGGAAGGAGTGGCTACACCTTC
NA | TRBJ2-7 | TRBV19 | TRBD1 | CASSIGSSGTGYRAEQYF | TGTGCCAGTAGTATAGGATCTTCCGGGACAGGGTATCGCGCCGAGCAGTACTTC
NA | TRBJ2-1 | TRBV10-3 | NA | CAISATSPEQFF | TGTGCCATCAGTGCAACTAGCCCTGAGCAGTTCTTC
NA | TRBJ2-7 | TRBV7-2 | NA | CASSPLGDYEQYF | TGTGCCAGCAGCCCCCTAGGAGACTACGAGCAGTACTTC
once | TRBJ2-4 | TRBV6-1 | NA | CASSEGPTKNIQYF | TGTGCCAGCAGTGAAGGGCCAACCAAAAACATTCAGTACTTC
NA | TRBJ2-2 | TRBV28 | NA | CASSLLTGELFF | TGTGCCAGCAGTTTATTAACCGGGGAGCTGTTTTTT
NA | TRBJ2-3 | TRBV15 | NA | CATSRDWGTSTDTQYF | TGTGCCACCAGCAGAGATTGGGGGACTAGCACAGATACGCAGTATTTT
NA | TRBJ2-1 | TRBV5-1 | TRBD2 | CASSLSSGNVNEQFF | TGCGCCAGCAGCTTGAGTAGCGGGAACGTCAATGAGCAGTTCTTC
NA | TRBJ2-1 | TRBV27 | NA | CASSLSWGPSNEQFF | TGTGCCAGCAGTTTAAGTTGGGGGCCCTCCAATGAGCAGTTCTTC
NA | TRBJ2-4 | TRBV5-1 | TRBD1 | CASSPDIGTGNHIQYF | TGCGCCAGCAGCCCCGATATCGGGACAGGGAATCACATTCAGTACTTC
NA | TRBJ2-1 | TRBV6-5 | NA | CASSYSGGFYNEQFF | TGTGCCAGCAGTTACTCAGGAGGGTTCTACAATGAGCAGTTCTTC